The 32 T cell receptor beta chains listed next were all sequenced from one sample in a study of shared clonotypes between healthy human individuals. Data came from immunoSEQ multiplex PCR; TCRdb stores just in-frame clones and leaves some out. This table has fewer than 600,000 clones, around 80% appearing once. Sequencing used PBMCs. These receptors were obtained from a woman aged 40 to 50 in good health. Some clones in this sample may be carry-over from other donors' samples.

The genes are TRBV9 and TRBJ2-5; 7 bases line up with TRBD1. Gene TRBJ2-7 matches the end of the DNA better, so the J call may be wrong. Germline assignment: CDR1 SGDLS and CDR2 YYNGEE. The length of the CDR3 is 15 residues. CDR3 coding DNA: TGTGCCAGCAGCCTAACAGGGGCGCAACGGTACGAGCAGTACTTC. This sequence encodes CASSLTGAQRYEQYF.

With respect to this clone: A much larger clone differs from this one at a single base, so this may be a read error. The chain joins TRBV7-3 to TRBJ2-2; no clear D. CDR3 length: 14 amino acids. Germline V CDR1 and CDR2: SGHTA, FQGTGA. For the CDR3, the DNA is TGTGCCAGCAGCTTACATCGCAACACCAGGGAGCTGTTTTTT. This encodes CASSLHRNTRELFF. Using reference TRBV7-3 and TRBJ2-2 for the parts outside the CDR3, the full variable domain is GAGVSQTPSNKVTEKGKYVELRCDPISGHTALYWYRQSLGQGPEFLIYFQGTGAADDSGLPNDRFFAVRPEGSVSTLKIQRTERGDSAVYLCASSLHRNTRELFFGEGSRLTVL.

The chain combines TRBV5-1 with TRBJ2-1; TRBD1 agrees at 9 bases. CDR1 SGHRS and CDR2 YFSETQ come from the germline V gene. The CDR3 covers 15 residues. V dropped 2 bases and J dropped 3; count of bases not matched to a gene: 3. In nucleotides, the CDR3 is TGCGCCAGCAGCTTACAGGGGGCACTCTACAATGAGCAGTTCTTC. This translates into CASSLQGALYNEQFF.

This clone appeared once. The chain carries TRBV2 and TRBJ1-2; the match to TRBD1 covers 7 bases. V shed 7 bases, J shed 3 bases, and the junction held 11 bases outside the gene matches. The CDR3 consists of 15 residues. CDR1 SNHLY and CDR2 FYNNEI come from the germline V gene. The CDR3 DNA follows: TGTGCCAGCACCAAGGAAGGCAGGGGGGACTATGGCTACACCTTC. Translation: CASTKEGRGDYGYTF.

This clone was seen a few times. This sequence joins TRBV2 and TRBJ2-7, with a weak D call TRBD1 (7 bases). There are 14 residues in the CDR3. V was cut by 2 bases and J by 8 bases, with 16 bases left in between. Germline CDR1 and CDR2: SNHLY and FYNNEI. The CDR3 is CASSESDRTTKQYF. The CDR3 DNA sequence: TGTGCCAGCAGTGAATCGGACAGGACTACGAAGCAGTACTTC.

The rearrangement uses TRBV5-6 and TRBJ2-5; the D gene is possibly TRBD2 (6 bases). Germline V gene lookup returns CDR1 SGHDT and CDR2 YYEEEE. Trimming removed 4 bases at V and 1 base at J, with 8 bases between. This CDR3 region has 13 residues. For the CDR3, the DNA is TGTGCCAGCAGCCCGACTAGCCAAGAGACCCAGTACTTC. Residues: CASSPTSQETQYF.

This clone was picked up one time. This chain connects TRBV29-1 to TRBJ2-2; the match to TRBD2 covers 15 bases. The CDR3 is 17 amino acids. Germline V gene sequence: CDR1 SQVTM, CDR2 ANQGSEA. J lost 4 bases, V lost 7 bases, and 10 bases had no gene match. CDR3 loop: CSGLGLAGGATTGELFF. CDR3 nucleotide sequence: TGCAGCGGGCTGGGACTAGCGGGAGGCGCTACCACCGGGGAGCTGTTTTTT.

This chain uses TRBV4-1 with TRBJ1-2; weak D call: TRBD1 (6 bases). Germline V gene data show CDR1 as MGHRA and CDR2 as YSYEKL. The CDR3 has 14 residues. The ends were cut back, 3 bases at V and 5 bases at J, with 13 bases in the middle. CDR3 bases: TGCGCCAGCAGCCAGATACAGGGTCGGTATGGCTACACCTTC. Amino acid sequence: CASSQIQGRYGYTF.

The rearrangement uses TRBV18 and TRBJ2-3, with D perhaps matching TRBD1 (5 bases). V was trimmed by 3 bases and J by 4 bases, leaving 14 bases between them. Per germline, CDR1 KGHSH and CDR2 LQKENI. The CDR3 length is 15 residues. Written as DNA, the CDR3 is TGTGCCAGCTCACCTCTCGGAATACAGGCAGATACGCAGTATTTT. Translated, it gives CASSPLGIQADTQYF.

The V call is TRBV2, the J call TRBJ2-5; 7 bases align to TRBD1. V trimming: 6 bases; J trimming: 0 bases; junction bases outside the gene matches: 4. The CDR3 has 14 amino acids. CDR1 is SNHLY, CDR2 FYNNEI, per germline. The CDR3 region has the DNA TGTGCCAGCAGCCTACAGGGGAACCAAGAGACCCAGTACTTC. This gives the protein CASSLQGNQETQYF.

In its sample, this clone was seen a few times. The J gene is TRBJ1-1, the V gene TRBV30; a possible D gene is TRBD1 (5 bases). With 5 bases removed from V and 3 bases from J, the gap between germline ends came to 13 bases. This CDR3 has 13 residues. The germline V gene has CDR1 GTSNPN and CDR2 SVGIG (reference sequence). The CDR3 DNA reads as TGTGCCTGGCTCAGGGAAGTTTACACTGAAGCTTTCTTT. Protein: CAWLREVYTEAFF.

The chain is built from TRBV19 and TRBJ2-7; 7 nucleotides match TRBD2. CDR3 size: 15 residues. Germline CDR1 LNHDA, CDR2 SQIVND (reference sequence). With V trimmed by 1 base and J by 1 base, 4 bases remained unmatched. The CDR3 nucleotides are TGTGCCAGTAGTATAGGGGAGCGGGGATCCTACGAGCAGTACTTC. It yields the protein CASSIGERGSYEQYF.

The chain is built from TRBV5-1 and TRBJ1-4; no clear D gene. This CDR3 spans 15 amino acids. Trimming pared 0 bases from V and 0 bases from J, leaving 6 bases between. The germline V gene has CDR1 SGHRS and CDR2 YFSETQ. CDR3 region: CASSLEAATNEKLFF. CDR3 sequence (DNA): TGCGCCAGCAGCTTGGAGGCAGCAACTAATGAAAAACTGTTTTTT.

The chain combines TRBV28 with TRBJ2-3; 9 positions match TRBD1. The germline V gene encodes CDR1 MDHEN and CDR2 SYDVKM. The CDR3 loop spans 16 amino acids. The V gene end was trimmed by 7 bases and the J gene end by 0 bases; junction bases not matched to a gene: 8. The CDR3 is CASTTAGQGSTDTQYF. The CDR3 DNA follows: TGTGCCAGCACCACTGCGGGACAGGGAAGCACAGATACGCAGTATTTT.

The chain joins TRBV7-9 to TRBJ2-3; 9 nucleotides line up with TRBD2. V lost 6 bases to trimming and J lost 4 bases; unmatched junction nucleotides: 8. Germline CDR1 and CDR2: SEHNR and FQNEAQ (reference sequence). The CDR3 loop spans 15 amino acids. This CDR3 reads CASRHSGSYSDTQYF. CDR3 sequence (DNA): TGTGCCAGCAGACATAGCGGGAGTTACTCAGATACGCAGTATTTT. The full variable domain, in which reference TRBV7-9 and TRBJ2-3 provide the parts outside the CDR3, is DTGVSQNPRHKITKRGQNVTFRCDPISEHNRLYWYRQTLGQGPEFLTYFQNEAQLEKSRLLSDRFSAERPKGSFSTLEIQRTEQGDSAMYLCASRHSGSYSDTQYFGPGTRLTVL.

This rearrangement joins TRBV28 to TRBJ1-2; D call uncertain. Trimming took 3 bases from V and 8 from J, leaving 16 bases between them. Germline CDR1 and CDR2: MDHEN and SYDVKM. There are 14 residues in the CDR3. Here the CDR3 reads CASSFSDWAPGYTF. The CDR3 nucleotides read TGTGCCAGCAGTTTTTCGGACTGGGCCCCGGGCTACACCTTC.

The genes are TRBV11-2 and TRBJ2-1; TRBD2 aligns across 7 bases. There are 16 residues in the CDR3. J gave up 5 bases and V 1 base, and 8 bases lay outside the gene matches. CDR1 SGHAT and CDR2 FQNNGV come from the germline V gene. Here the CDR3 DNA reads TGTGCCAGCAGCTTAGGGGGCGGGAGTTCCCACAATGAGCAGTTCTTC. This codes for CASSLGGGSSHNEQFF.

This clone was counted a single time. This clone may be a read error of a much larger clone one base away. CDR3 DNA: TGTGCCAGCTCACCCTCGCCCCTTGAGATGAACACTGAAACTTTCTTT. Amino acids: CASSPSPLEMNTETFF. The chain uses TRBV18 and TRBJ1-1; D gene uncertain. The CDR3 is made up of 16 amino acids. Per the germline V gene, CDR1 is KGHSH and CDR2 is LQKENI.

The chain has TRBV6-6 and TRBJ2-2; D may match TRBD1 or TRBD2 (5 bases each). This CDR3 region has 14 residues. From germline, CDR1 is MNHNY and CDR2 SVGAGI (reference sequence). Trimming shortened V by 7 bases and J by 7 bases, and 16 bases separated the two germline ends. The CDR3 DNA follows: TGTGCCAGCATCCCCACCGGGGCAGTCGGGGAGCTGTTTTTT. It is translated as CASIPTGAVGELFF.

The rearrangement links TRBV4-2 to TRBJ2-3; 13 bases match TRBD2. This CDR3 is built from 16 residues. The J segment lost 4 bases and the V segment lost 4 bases, leaving 5 bases of the junction unmatched. Germline CDR1 and CDR2: LGHNA and YNFKEQ. CDR3 region: CASSPLAGGPPDTQYF. Written as DNA, the CDR3 is TGTGCCAGCAGCCCACTAGCGGGAGGGCCCCCAGATACGCAGTATTTT.

The chain joins TRBV4-2 to TRBJ2-3; 7 bases align to TRBD1. V gave up 5 bases and J gave up 0 bases; unmatched junction bases: 8. Germline V gives CDR1 LGHNA, CDR2 YNFKEQ. CDR3 length: 16 residues. Here the CDR3 DNA reads TGTGCCAGCAGCGTACAGGGGTCTCCTAGCACAGATACGCAGTATTTT. It encodes CASSVQGSPSTDTQYF.

CDR3 bases: TGTGCCAGCAGTTGGGGACTAGCCGCCTACGAGCAGTACTTC. Its translation: CASSWGLAAYEQYF. V gene TRBV6-5 combines with J gene TRBJ2-7, with 9 nucleotides matching TRBD2. This CDR3 spans 14 amino acids. The V and J ends lost 4 bases and 2 bases, in that order; junction bases with no gene match: 3. Germline lookup yields CDR1 MNHEY and CDR2 SVGAGI.

V is TRBV7-9 and J is TRBJ2-3; TRBD2 is a possible D gene (5 bases). CDR1 and CDR2 (germline): SEHNR, FQNEAQ (reference sequence). Trimming removed 7 bases from V and 8 bases from J, with 22 bases in between. CDR3 length: 15 amino acids. CDR3 in amino acids: CASKPRGSGGGTQYF. CDR3 DNA: TGTGCCAGCAAACCTCGCGGCAGCGGTGGAGGTACGCAGTATTTT.

The chain links TRBV19 to TRBJ2-7; either TRBD1 or TRBD2 may fit D (6 bases each). V lost 3 bases, J lost 2 bases, and 14 bases lay in between. CDR1 and CDR2 (germline): LNHDA, SQIVND (reference sequence). The CDR3 has 15 amino acids. This CDR3 is CASSIRQEGTYEQYF. In DNA form, the CDR3 reads TGTGCCAGTAGTATCCGACAGGAGGGGACCTACGAGCAGTACTTC.

The chain combines TRBV29-1 with TRBJ2-1, with 8 bases matching TRBD1. CDR3 size: 14 residues. Losses at the gene ends were 7 bases for V and 7 bases for J; bases not matched to a gene: 12. CDR1 is SQVTM, CDR2 ANQGSEA, per germline. The CDR3 DNA sequence: TGCAGCGCGCTTGTGGACAGGGCTGGGAATGAGCAGTTCTTC. Encoded protein: CSALVDRAGNEQFF.

CDR3 DNA sequence: TGTGCCAGCAGCCCGGGGACAACAGATACGCAGTATTTT. This gives the protein CASSPGTTDTQYF. V is TRBV27 and J is TRBJ2-3, with D maybe TRBD1 (6 bases). Germline loops: CDR1 MNHEY, CDR2 SMNVEV (reference sequence). This CDR3 spans 13 amino acids. The V and J ends lost 6 bases and 3 bases respectively, with 10 bases between them.

Regarding this clone: A much larger clonotype is one base distant, so this may be a read error. This rearrangement joins TRBV28 to TRBJ2-1; D is ambiguous. Germline values: CDR1 MDHEN, CDR2 SYDVKM. The CDR3 consists of 13 residues. V was cut by 4 bases and J by 8 bases, with 12 bases left in between. This chain's CDR3 is CASSSTQLYEQFF. DNA for the CDR3: TGTGCCAGCAGTTCCACACAGTTGTATGAGCAGTTCTTC.

The gene calls are TRBV11-2 and TRBJ2-1; D remains ambiguous. The V gene's germline CDR1 is SGHAT and CDR2 FQNNGV. V gave up 1 base and J gave up 2 bases, with 9 bases separating them. The CDR3 runs 15 residues. DNA for the CDR3: TGTGCCAGCAGCTTAGTATCTAATCCCTACAATGAGCAGTTCTTC. It translates to CASSLVSNPYNEQFF.

The chain recombines TRBV13 with TRBJ2-3; 7 positions match TRBD2. This CDR3 spans 15 amino acids. Germline V lookup: CDR1 PRHDT, CDR2 FYEKMQ (reference sequence). J gave up 0 bases and V 5 bases, and 5 bases lay outside the gene matches. The CDR3 loop reads CASSLTSASTDTQYF. CDR3 coding DNA: TGTGCCAGCAGCCTAACTAGCGCTAGCACAGATACGCAGTATTTT.

V and J are TRBV7-2 and TRBJ1-2, with D possibly matching TRBD1 (5 bases). The germline CDR1 and CDR2 sequences are SGHTA and FQGNSA. Trimming left V 4 bases short and J 2 bases short, with 8 bases between. This CDR3 comprises 13 residues. The CDR3 spells CASSSQGNYGYTF. CDR3 DNA sequence: TGTGCCAGCAGCTCTCAGGGAAACTATGGCTACACCTTC.

The CDR3 here is CASSLARQGDIQYF. The CDR3 DNA reads TGCGCCAGCAGCTTGGCTCGACAGGGGGACATTCAGTACTTC. The chain joins TRBV5-1 to TRBJ2-4; 9 bases align to TRBD1. CDR3 length: 14 amino acids. The V gene's germline CDR1 is SGHRS and CDR2 YFSETQ. With V trimmed by 0 bases and J by 8 bases, 3 bases remained unmatched. Based on the CDR3 plus reference TRBV5-1 and TRBJ2-4, the full variable domain is KAGVTQTPRYLIKTRGQQVTLSCSPISGHRSVSWYQQTPGQGLQFLFEYFSETQRNKGNFPGRFSGRQFSNSRSEMNVSTLELGDSALYLCASSLARQGDIQYFGAGTRLSVL.

The chain links TRBV27 to TRBJ1-2; the match to TRBD1 covers 7 bases. Germline V gives CDR1 MNHEY, CDR2 SMNVEV (reference sequence). The CDR3 contains 15 residues. Trimming at V came to 4 bases and at J to 8 bases, leaving 13 bases not matched to a gene. CDR3 region: CASSSRMTGLGGYTF. The CDR3 DNA sequence: TGTGCCAGCAGTTCGCGGATGACAGGGCTTGGGGGCTACACCTTC.